Listed here are 14 T cell receptor beta chains from one sample, sequenced in a study of OX40 agonist ivuxolimab in advanced cancers. The protocol was immunoSEQ multiplex PCR, while the TCRdb copy is restricted to in-frame clones and leaves out a portion. Among tens of thousands of clones listed, roughly 90% were seen once. Sequenced here: CD4+ or CD8+ T cells sorted from blood, sampled in a trial of the OX40 agonist ivuxolimab. All receptors come from an adult with an advanced solid tumor such as melanoma, head and neck, liver or kidney cancer.

The V and J genes are TRBV27 and TRBJ1-5; D is perhaps TRBD1 (6 bases). CDR1 is MNHEY and CDR2 is SMNVEV in the germline V gene (reference sequence). The CDR3 length is 16 residues. V was trimmed by 3 bases and J by 2 bases, leaving 14 bases between them. The DNA of the CDR3 is TGTGCCAGCAGTTTGGGTAGCGGGGGCCGCAATCAGCCCCAGCATTTT. It translates to CASSLGSGGRNQPQHF.

This clone has just one count. The chain recombines TRBV4-1 with TRBJ1-3; D not certain. Trimming shortened V by 3 bases and J by 3 bases, and 12 bases separated the two germline ends. The CDR3 runs to 15 residues. Germline lookup yields CDR1 MGHRA and CDR2 YSYEKL. DNA of the CDR3: TGCGCCAGCAGCCACTCACCCCGGGATGGAAACACCATATATTTT. This translates into CASSHSPRDGNTIYF.

The chain has TRBV14 and TRBJ2-7, with 9 bases aligning to TRBD2. Per germline, CDR1 SGHDN and CDR2 FVKESK. The trim removed 0 bases at V and 2 bases at J, leaving 8 bases unmatched. There are 17 residues in the CDR3. The CDR3 spells CASSQETSGLMAYEQYF. The DNA of the CDR3 is TGTGCCAGCAGCCAAGAAACTAGCGGGTTGATGGCCTACGAGCAGTACTTC.

This clone showed up just once. The rearrangement uses TRBV5-6 and TRBJ2-3, with D tentatively TRBD1 (5 bases). CDR3 size: 14 residues. Germline loops: CDR1 SGHDT, CDR2 YYEEEE. The V end lost 5 bases, the J end lost 2 bases, and 12 bases lay between the germline ends. CDR3 sequence: CASRPDINTDTQYF. CDR3 coding DNA: TGTGCCAGCAGACCGGACATTAACACAGATACGCAGTATTTT.

This clone came up a few times. The CDR3 loop is CASSRDRGFQPQHF. The CDR3 bases are TGTGCCAGCAGTAGGGACAGGGGGTTCCAGCCCCAGCATTTT. The chain couples TRBV28 to TRBJ1-5, with 11 bases identical to TRBD1. CDR3 size: 14 residues. The junction had 4 bases not matched to a gene; V was cut back by 5 bases and J by 7 bases. Germline values: CDR1 MDHEN, CDR2 SYDVKM.

The chain has TRBV28 and TRBJ2-3; tentatively, D is TRBD1 or TRBD2 (6 bases each). The V end lost 3 bases, the J end lost 1 base, and 11 bases lay between the germline ends. The CDR3 is made up of 15 amino acids. Germline values: CDR1 MDHEN, CDR2 SYDVKM. The CDR3 region is CASSLGGEGTDTQYF. CDR3 bases: TGTGCCAGCAGTTTGGGGGGCGAGGGCACAGATACGCAGTATTTT.

This chain joins TRBV5-1 and TRBJ2-3, with D perhaps matching TRBD2 (5 bases). There are 15 residues in the CDR3. Trimming took 0 bases from V and 1 from J, leaving 9 bases between them. The germline V gene encodes CDR1 SGHRS and CDR2 YFSETQ. The CDR3 DNA is TGCGCCAGCAGCTTGGAAGGGAGCGGCACAGATACGCAGTATTTT. The encoded protein is CASSLEGSGTDTQYF.

The chain is built from TRBV19 and TRBJ1-5, with no clear D. CDR1 and CDR2 from the germline V gene are LNHDA and SQIVND (reference sequence). Trimming took off 2 bases at V and 0 bases at J, with 14 bases between the two ends. There are 17 residues in the CDR3. CDR3 loop: CASSITAGRDSNQPQHF. The CDR3 DNA reads TGTGCCAGTAGTATAACGGCGGGGAGGGATAGCAATCAGCCCCAGCATTTT.

CDR3 amino acids: CASSLDFNQPQHF. In DNA form, the CDR3 reads TGTGCCAGCAGCTTAGACTTCAATCAGCCCCAGCATTTT. The rearrangement uses TRBV11-3 and TRBJ1-5; D call uncertain. Germline-derived CDR1 and CDR2 are SGHNT and YENEEA. The length of the CDR3 is 13 residues. V was pared by 0 bases and J by 3 bases, with 3 bases between.

This clone occurred once. The V gene is TRBV29-1, the J gene TRBJ1-1; D not certain. The V gene's germline CDR1 is SQVTM and CDR2 ANQGSEA. Trimming took off 5 bases at V and 4 bases at J, with 17 bases between the two ends. The CDR3 is 14 amino acids. In DNA form, the CDR3 reads TGCAGCGTTACCCCTCCAGGAGTCGGCACTGAAGCTTTCTTT. This sequence encodes CSVTPPGVGTEAFF.

The gene calls are TRBV2 and TRBJ1-1, with D perhaps matching TRBD1 (5 bases). V was trimmed by 0 bases and J by 1 base, leaving 9 bases between them. CDR3 length: 15 amino acids. The germline CDR1 and CDR2 sequences are SNHLY and FYNNEI. DNA for the CDR3: TGTGCCAGCAGTGAAGCCGGGACCGAGAACACTGAAGCTTTCTTT. It encodes CASSEAGTENTEAFF.

This sequence joins TRBV7-9 and TRBJ1-5; 9 bases match TRBD1. The trim removed 4 bases at V and 3 bases at J, leaving 4 bases unmatched. This CDR3 comprises 15 residues. Germline V gene data show CDR1 as SEHNR and CDR2 as FQNEAQ (reference sequence). CDR3 DNA sequence: TGTGCCAGCAGCTCCGGGACAGGGAACAATCAGCCCCAGCATTTT. Encoded protein: CASSSGTGNNQPQHF.

The chain's CDR3 is CASSLVVAGKLFF. The DNA for the CDR3 is TGTGCCAGCAGCTTGGTCGTGGCAGGAAAACTGTTTTTT. The chain is built from TRBV7-9 and TRBJ1-4; D is ambiguous. Deletions cut 3 bases from V and 10 bases from J, with 12 bases between. Per the germline V gene, CDR1 is SEHNR and CDR2 is FQNEAQ (reference sequence). The CDR3 spans 13 residues.

The rearrangement joins TRBV5-4 to TRBJ2-1, with 7 bases aligning to TRBD1. CDR3 length: 14 residues. Germline V lookup: CDR1 SGHNT, CDR2 YYREEE (reference sequence). Germline trimming cut 3 bases from V and 5 bases from J; bases unmatched to any gene: 5. The CDR3 loop is CASSWGQRDNEQFF. In DNA form, the CDR3 reads TGTGCCAGCAGCTGGGGACAGAGAGACAATGAGCAGTTCTTC.